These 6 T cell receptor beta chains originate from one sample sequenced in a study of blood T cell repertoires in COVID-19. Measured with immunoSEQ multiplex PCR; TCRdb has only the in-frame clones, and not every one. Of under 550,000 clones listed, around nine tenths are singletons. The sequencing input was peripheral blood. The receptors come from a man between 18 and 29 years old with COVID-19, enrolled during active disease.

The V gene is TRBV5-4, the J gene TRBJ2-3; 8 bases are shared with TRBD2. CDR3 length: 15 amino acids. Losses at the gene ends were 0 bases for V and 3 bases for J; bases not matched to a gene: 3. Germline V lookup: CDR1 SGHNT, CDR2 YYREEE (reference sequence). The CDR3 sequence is CASSLGLAGTDTQYF. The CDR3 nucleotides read TGTGCCAGCAGCTTGGGGCTAGCGGGTACAGATACGCAGTATTTT.

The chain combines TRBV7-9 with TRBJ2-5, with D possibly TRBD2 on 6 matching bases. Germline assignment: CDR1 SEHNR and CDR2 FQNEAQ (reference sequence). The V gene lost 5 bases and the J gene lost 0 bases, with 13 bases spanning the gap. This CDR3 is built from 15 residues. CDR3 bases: TGTGCCAGCAGCCTGCGGGAACGGTACCAAGAGACCCAGTACTTC. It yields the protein CASSLRERYQETQYF. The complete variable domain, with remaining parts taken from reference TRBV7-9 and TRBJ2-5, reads DTGVSQNPRHKITKRGQNVTFRCDPISEHNRLYWYRQTLGQGPEFLTYFQNEAQLEKSRLLSDRFSAERPKGSFSTLEIQRTEQGDSAMYLCASSLRERYQETQYFGPGTRLLVL.

The CDR3 sequence is CATSRDRRQQNSPLHF. CDR3 nucleotides: TGTGCCACCAGCAGAGATAGGAGGCAGCAAAATTCACCCCTCCACTTT. This chain joins TRBV15 and TRBJ1-6, with D unclear. The germline V gene encodes CDR1 LNHNV and CDR2 YYDKDF (reference sequence). Trimming stripped 0 bases from V and 7 bases from J, with 13 bases between. This CDR3 is built from 16 residues.

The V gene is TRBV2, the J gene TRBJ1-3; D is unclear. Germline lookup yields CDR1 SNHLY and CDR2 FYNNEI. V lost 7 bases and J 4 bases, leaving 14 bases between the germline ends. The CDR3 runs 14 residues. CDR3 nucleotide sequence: TGTGCCAGCATAGGCGGGAATCCGGGAAACACCATATATTTT. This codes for CASIGGNPGNTIYF.

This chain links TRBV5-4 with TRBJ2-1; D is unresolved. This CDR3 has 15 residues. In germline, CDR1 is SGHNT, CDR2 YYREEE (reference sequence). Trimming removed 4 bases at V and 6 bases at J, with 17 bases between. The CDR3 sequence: CASSPAPGVGNEQFF. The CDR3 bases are TGTGCCAGCAGCCCAGCCCCAGGCGTGGGCAATGAGCAGTTCTTC. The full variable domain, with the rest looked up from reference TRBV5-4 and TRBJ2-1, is ETGVTQSPTHLIKTRGQQVTLRCSSQSGHNTVSWYQQALGQGPQFIFQYYREEENGRGNFPPRFSGLQFPNYSSELNVNALELDDSALYLCASSPAPGVGNEQFFGPGTRLTVL.

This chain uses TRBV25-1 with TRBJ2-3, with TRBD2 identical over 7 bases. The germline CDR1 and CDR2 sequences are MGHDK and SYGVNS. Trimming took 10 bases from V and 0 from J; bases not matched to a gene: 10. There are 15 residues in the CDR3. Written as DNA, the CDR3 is TGTGCCATCTCCCCGGGGGGTACTAGCACAGATACGCAGTATTTT. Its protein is CAISPGGTSTDTQYF.